These 8 T cell receptor beta chains originate from one sample sequenced in a study of blood T cell repertoires in COVID-19. The data were produced by immunoSEQ multiplex PCR, yet TCRdb's version contains in-frame clones alone and is incomplete. The sample includes around 250,000 clones, around 88% of them seen just once. Material for sequencing was PBMCs or T cells enriched from blood (not recorded which). Receptors were obtained from a woman aged 40-49 years with acute COVID-19.

The rearrangement links TRBV12-3 or TRBV12-4 to TRBJ1-3; D is perhaps TRBD1 (6 bases). V was pared by 6 bases and J by 4 bases, with 10 bases between. This CDR3 comprises 13 residues. CDR3 sequence reads: CASSLTGGNTIYF. The CDR3 DNA is TGTGCCAGCAGCCTCACAGGGGGAAACACCATATATTTT.

The chain couples TRBV12-5 to TRBJ2-3; D perhaps matches TRBD2 (5 bases). V lost 6 bases to trimming and J lost 11 bases, with 18 bases between them. Per germline, CDR1 LGHNT and CDR2 FRNRAP. The CDR3 contains 13 residues. The CDR3 loop reads CASGRTPRLGQYF. In DNA form, the CDR3 reads TGTGCTAGTGGGAGGACTCCCCGGTTGGGGCAGTATTTT.

The V gene is TRBV7-9, the J gene TRBJ1-2, with TRBD1 matching 7 bases. CDR3 length: 13 residues. The V segment lost 7 bases and the J segment 2 bases; nucleotides outside the gene matches: 4. Germline-derived CDR1 and CDR2 are SEHNR and FQNEAQ (reference sequence). The CDR3 nucleotides read TGTGCCAGCACCCGGGACAGCAACTATGGCTACACCTTC. Translation gives CASTRDSNYGYTF. The variable domain in full, completed from reference TRBV7-9 and TRBJ1-2, reads DTGVSQNPRHKITKRGQNVTFRCDPISEHNRLYWYRQTLGQGPEFLTYFQNEAQLEKSRLLSDRFSAERPKGSFSTLEIQRTEQGDSAMYLCASTRDSNYGYTFGSGTRLTVV.

V gene TRBV7-3 combines with J gene TRBJ1-4, with D perhaps matching TRBD1 (6 bases). V was pared by 5 bases and J by 3 bases, with 13 bases between. The length of the CDR3 is 15 residues. Germline values: CDR1 SGHTA, CDR2 FQGTGA. The CDR3 sequence: CASSLRGSPNEKLFF. The CDR3 DNA reads as TGTGCCAGCAGCCTTAGGGGGTCCCCTAATGAAAAACTGTTTTTT.

The chain carries TRBV18 and TRBJ2-5, with a tentative D call TRBD2 (5 bases). This CDR3 spans 14 amino acids. Trimming left V 2 bases short and J 5 bases short, with 12 bases between. The germline gives CDR1 KGHSH, CDR2 LQKENI. This CDR3 reads CASSPRGSAETQYF. The CDR3 coding sequence is TGTGCCAGCTCACCAAGAGGGAGCGCGGAGACCCAGTACTTC.

This clone was recorded a few times. The rearrangement joins TRBV12-3 or TRBV12-4 to TRBJ1-1; no clear D gene. This CDR3 comprises 12 residues. V lost 9 bases and J lost 5, with 13 bases in between. CDR3 sequence reads: CASRGVATEAFF. The CDR3 DNA is TGTGCCAGTCGGGGAGTTGCGACTGAAGCTTTCTTT.

The V and J genes are TRBV7-8 and TRBJ1-3; 7 bases line up with TRBD1. This CDR3 has 13 residues. Losses at the gene ends were 5 bases for V and 9 bases for J; bases not matched to a gene: 7. Germline V lookup: CDR1 SGHVS, CDR2 FQNEAQ. CDR3 sequence (DNA): TGTGCCAGCAGCCTGGGGACAGTCCGCACCATATATTTT. Its protein is CASSLGTVRTIYF. The complete variable domain, with remaining parts taken from reference TRBV7-8 and TRBJ1-3, reads GAGVSQSPRYKVAKRGQDVALRCDPISGHVSLFWYQQALGQGPEFLTYFQNEAQLDKSGLPSDRFFAERPEGSVSTLKIQRTQQEDSAVYLCASSLGTVRTIYFGEGSWLTVV.

This rearrangement joins TRBV2 to TRBJ2-1; D is unclear. Germline-derived CDR1 and CDR2 are SNHLY and FYNNEI. This CDR3 is 14 amino acids long. Trimming stripped 1 base from V and 8 bases from J, with 12 bases between. The CDR3, as DNA: TGTGCCAGCAGTGAAGGGTTCCCCGGTGATGAGCAGTTCTTC. Translated: CASSEGFPGDEQFF.